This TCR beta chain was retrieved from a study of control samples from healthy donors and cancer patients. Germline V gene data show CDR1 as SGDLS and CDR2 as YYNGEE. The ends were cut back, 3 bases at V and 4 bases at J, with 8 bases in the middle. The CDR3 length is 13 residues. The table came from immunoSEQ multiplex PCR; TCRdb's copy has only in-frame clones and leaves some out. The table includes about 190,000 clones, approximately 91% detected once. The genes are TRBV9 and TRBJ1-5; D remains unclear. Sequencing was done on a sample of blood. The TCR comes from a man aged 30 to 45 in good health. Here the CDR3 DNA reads TGTGCCAGCAGCGGCGGAATAAATCAGCCCCAGCATTTT. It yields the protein CASSGGINQPQHF. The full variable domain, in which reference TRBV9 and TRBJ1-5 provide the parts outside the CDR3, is DSGVTQTPKHLITATGQRVTLRCSPRSGDLSVYWYQQSLDQGLQFLIQYYNGEERAKGNILERFSAQQFPDLHSELNLSSLELGDSALYFCASSGGINQPQHFGDGTRLSIL.